Each of the 27 T cell receptor beta chains below was sequenced from the same sample in a study of coeliac disease. Study-wide results and caveats: Control samples showed higher TRB and TRG clonality than intraepithelial and lamina propria samples in active celiac disease.

Their antigens are not known. Repertoires were generated with immunoSEQ multiplex PCR, while TCRdb's copy carries only in-frame clones and drops some. The data show some 4,000 clones, with approximately 63% seen just once and over 8% held by the top ten. Sample: intraepithelial lymphocytes from the gut. These receptors all come from a man aged 70 or older with active celiac disease.

This clone appeared a single time. For the CDR3, the DNA is TGTGCCAGCAGCTTGCCCCGCGGGGGCTGGGAGACCCAGTACTTC. Protein product: CASSLPRGGWETQYF. This sequence joins TRBV5-8 and TRBJ2-5, with D perhaps matching TRBD2 (7 bases). Trimming removed 1 base at V and 5 bases at J, with 15 bases between. CDR1 is SGHTS and CDR2 is YDEGEE in the germline V gene. This CDR3 region has 15 residues.

The J gene is TRBJ1-2, the V gene TRBV9; 9 bases agree with TRBD1. The CDR3 has 14 amino acids. CDR1 is SGDLS, CDR2 YYNGEE, per germline. The trim removed 5 bases at V and 5 bases at J, leaving 7 bases unmatched. The CDR3 nucleotides read TGTGCCAGCAGACCCTGGACAGGGGAATATGGCTACACCTTC. It encodes CASRPWTGEYGYTF.

The chain is built from TRBV5-1 and TRBJ1-2; 8 bases align to TRBD1. This CDR3 contains 14 residues. The trim removed 2 bases at V and 3 bases at J, leaving 3 bases unmatched. Germline V CDR1 and CDR2: SGHRS, YFSETQ. This CDR3 is CASSFGQGDYGYTF. Written as DNA, the CDR3 is TGCGCCAGCAGCTTTGGACAGGGAGACTATGGCTACACCTTC.

In its sample, this clone was seen a few times. This sequence joins TRBV9 and TRBJ1-5; D is unresolved. Germline V lookup: CDR1 SGDLS, CDR2 YYNGEE. With 4 bases removed from V and 0 bases from J, the gap between germline ends came to 11 bases. The CDR3 runs 15 residues. The CDR3 DNA reads as TGTGCCAGCAGCCCCTCGCTATATAGCAATCAGCCCCAGCATTTT. Amino acid sequence: CASSPSLYSNQPQHF.

The rearrangement links TRBV27 to TRBJ2-1, with D perhaps TRBD2 (5 bases). Germline lookup yields CDR1 MNHEY and CDR2 SMNVEV (reference sequence). This CDR3 spans 18 amino acids. Trimming removed 0 bases at V and 5 bases at J, with 20 bases between. The CDR3 DNA follows: TGTGCCAGCAGTTTATCAGTTTACGTTAGGGAGTCCGACAATGAGCAGTTCTTC. It translates to CASSLSVYVRESDNEQFF.

This clone was recorded once. The rearrangement joins TRBV7-8 to TRBJ1-1; D not resolved. From germline, CDR1 is SGHVS and CDR2 FQNEAQ. V was pared by 1 base and J by 4 bases, with 10 bases between. The CDR3 spans 14 residues. The DNA for the CDR3 is TGTGCCAGCAGCTTAGTAGTCCGGAGCACTGAAGCTTTCTTT. This codes for CASSLVVRSTEAFF.

The sample holds a few counts of this clone. V gene TRBV28 combines with J gene TRBJ2-3, with D possibly being TRBD2 (6 bases). V was cut by 2 bases and J by 2 bases, with 17 bases left in between. The CDR3 runs to 17 residues. Germline V gene lookup returns CDR1 MDHEN and CDR2 SYDVKM. CDR3 in amino acids: CASSLGLQAGHTDTQYF. Written as DNA, the CDR3 is TGTGCCAGCAGTTTAGGCCTACAAGCGGGCCACACAGATACGCAGTATTTT.

V usage is TRBV9 and J usage is TRBJ2-7; 13 nucleotides line up with TRBD2. The CDR3 runs to 20 residues. Germline V CDR1 and CDR2: SGDLS, YYNGEE. The V and J ends lost 2 bases and 5 bases, in that order; junction bases with no gene match: 19. CDR3 bases: TGTGCCAGCAGCGTCCACAGCAGCGGGAGGACTAGCGGGAGCAGCGACGAGCAGTACTTC. Protein sequence: CASSVHSSGRTSGSSDEQYF.

This clone appeared a few times. The V and J genes are TRBV11-2 and TRBJ1-1, with 7 bases fitting TRBD1. CDR3 length: 14 residues. Trimming took 4 bases from V and 3 from J; bases not matched to a gene: 5. The germline V gene encodes CDR1 SGHAT and CDR2 FQNNGV. CDR3 sequence reads: CASSSPTGHTEAFF. CDR3 sequence (DNA): TGTGCCAGCAGCTCTCCGACAGGGCACACTGAAGCTTTCTTT.

J is TRBJ2-3 and V is TRBV5-4; TRBD1 matches at 7 bases. J lost 4 bases, V lost 1 base, and 6 bases had no gene match. Germline V gene lookup returns CDR1 SGHNT and CDR2 YYREEE (reference sequence). The CDR3 contains 15 residues. CDR3 DNA sequence: TGTGCCAGCAGCTTGATAGGGACAGAGTCAGATACGCAGTATTTT. Translated: CASSLIGTESDTQYF. Combining the CDR3 with reference TRBV5-4 and TRBJ2-3 gives the whole variable domain ETGVTQSPTHLIKTRGQQVTLRCSSQSGHNTVSWYQQALGQGPQFIFQYYREEENGRGNFPPRFSGLQFPNYSSELNVNALELDDSALYLCASSLIGTESDTQYFGPGTRLTVL.

The chain has TRBV7-3 and TRBJ1-3; no clear D. The CDR3 covers 18 residues. Trimming removed 0 bases at V and 4 bases at J, with 19 bases between. The germline gives CDR1 SGHTA, CDR2 FQGTGA. The CDR3 region is CASSLTWSGWRSGNTIYF. CDR3 DNA sequence: TGTGCCAGCAGCTTAACTTGGAGTGGATGGAGATCCGGAAACACCATATATTTT.

The rearrangement links TRBV7-6 to TRBJ2-6; a weak D match, TRBD1 (6 bases). Germline assignment: CDR1 SGHVS and CDR2 FNYEAQ. The CDR3 consists of 19 residues. V dropped 6 bases and J dropped 0 bases, with 21 bases sitting between them. CDR3 bases: TGTGCCAGCAGTTATCGGACCTGGACAGCCCGCTCTGGGGCCAACGTCCTGACTTTC. Residues: CASSYRTWTARSGANVLTF.

The rearrangement joins TRBV10-2 to TRBJ2-1, with 7 bases fitting TRBD2. Germline CDR1 is WSHSY and CDR2 is SAAADI. This CDR3 region has 15 residues. V shed 2 bases, J shed 9 bases, and the junction held 10 bases outside the gene matches. The CDR3 reads CASSEMIAGGVEQFF. In DNA, the CDR3 is TGCGCCAGCAGTGAGATGATAGCGGGCGGGGTTGAGCAGTTCTTC.

The CDR3 region is CASSPLLAGGSNTGELFF. The CDR3 DNA is TGCGCCAGCAGCCCCCTTCTAGCGGGAGGCTCGAACACCGGGGAGCTGTTTTTT. The chain carries TRBV10-1 and TRBJ2-2; the match to TRBD2 covers 11 bases. Germline V CDR1 and CDR2: WNHNN, SYGVQD (reference sequence). The CDR3 totals 18 residues. V dropped 6 bases and J dropped 0; count of bases not matched to a gene: 9.

This chain links TRBV6-6 with TRBJ1-5; 10 bases align to TRBD1. The V gene end was trimmed by 6 bases and the J gene end by 7 bases; junction bases not matched to a gene: 9. Germline-derived CDR1 and CDR2 are MNHNY and SVGAGI (reference sequence). This CDR3 contains 15 residues. The CDR3 loop reads CASRTTGGAGQPQHF. The CDR3 bases are TGTGCCAGCAGAACGACAGGGGGCGCAGGGCAGCCCCAGCATTTT.

This chain joins TRBV4-1 and TRBJ2-7; 11 nucleotides agree with TRBD1. CDR3 length equals 15 residues. CDR1 is MGHRA, CDR2 YSYEKL, per germline. Germline trimming cut 0 bases from V and 6 bases from J; bases unmatched to any gene: 4. The CDR3 sequence is CASSQDRTGGFEQYF. CDR3 nucleotide sequence: TGCGCCAGCAGCCAAGATCGGACAGGGGGCTTCGAGCAGTACTTC.

The chain joins TRBV5-6 to TRBJ1-2; the D gene is possibly TRBD1 (5 bases). Germline CDR1 SGHDT, CDR2 YYEEEE. Trimming cost V 4 bases and J 1 base, with 14 bases left between them. The CDR3 is 15 amino acids. In nucleotides, the CDR3 is TGTGCCAGCAGCCCGCAGGGTCGTGTTAACTATGGCTACACCTTC. This translates into CASSPQGRVNYGYTF.

The chain is built from TRBV11-2 and TRBJ1-3; D gene unclear. V was trimmed by 3 bases and J by 3 bases, leaving 9 bases between them. The CDR3 runs 14 residues. Germline V gene data show CDR1 as SGHAT and CDR2 as FQNNGV. CDR3 coding DNA: TGTGCCAGCAGCTTCCCAGGAGGTGGAAACACCATATATTTT. Translating gives CASSFPGGGNTIYF.

This clone was seen only a few times. The CDR3 spells CGEGPRSGANVLTF. The CDR3 DNA reads TGTGGGGAGGGACCCCGCTCTGGGGCCAACGTCCTGACTTTC. The chain couples TRBV14 to TRBJ2-6, with 7 nucleotides matching TRBD2. The CDR3 length is 14 residues. CDR1 and CDR2 from the germline V gene are SGHDN and FVKESK.

V usage is TRBV28 and J usage is TRBJ2-7, with D perhaps matching TRBD1 (7 bases). The CDR3 has 14 residues. CDR1 and CDR2 from the germline V gene are MDHEN and SYDVKM. Trimming took 6 bases from V and 3 from J, leaving 15 bases between them. The CDR3 reads CASSRDRDFYEQYF. CDR3 sequence (DNA): TGTGCCAGCAGCCGTGACAGGGACTTCTACGAGCAGTACTTC.

The chain carries TRBV18 and TRBJ2-3, with D possibly matching TRBD2 (5 bases). The V end was cut by 6 bases, the J end by 6 bases, with 10 bases between. Germline V gene lookup returns CDR1 KGHSH and CDR2 LQKENI. The CDR3 runs to 12 residues. CDR3 residues: CASSNGEDTQYF. The CDR3 DNA reads TGTGCCAGCTCGAATGGGGAGGATACGCAGTATTTT.

The rearrangement links TRBV29-1 to TRBJ2-7; D is undetermined. V was shortened by 4 bases and J by 7 bases, with 17 bases between the two germline ends. The CDR3 totals 13 residues. Germline V CDR1 and CDR2: SQVTM, ANQGSEA. This CDR3 reads CSVGPAGPLEQYF. Here the CDR3 DNA reads TGCAGCGTTGGCCCTGCTGGCCCTTTGGAGCAGTACTTC.

The gene calls are TRBV7-6 and TRBJ1-5; tentatively, D is TRBD1 (5 bases). CDR1 SGHVS and CDR2 FNYEAQ come from the germline V gene. The CDR3 is 15 amino acids. Trimming pared 5 bases from V and 3 bases from J, leaving 14 bases between. The CDR3 DNA sequence: TGTGCCAGCAGCCCACAGGACACACACAATCAGCCCCAGCATTTT. This translates into CASSPQDTHNQPQHF.

The chain carries TRBV19 and TRBJ2-7; TRBD2 might be the D (6 bases). Trimming removed 6 bases at V and 2 bases at J, with 17 bases between. This CDR3 has 15 residues. CDR1 is LNHDA, CDR2 SQIVND, per germline (reference sequence). In nucleotides, the CDR3 is TGTGCCAGTAGATCCACCGGGACTGGCACCTACGAGCAGTACTTC. Translating it yields CASRSTGTGTYEQYF. The full variable domain, completed using reference TRBV19 and TRBJ2-7, is DGGITQSPKYLFRKEGQNVTLSCEQNLNHDAMYWYRQDPGQGLRLIYYSQIVNDFQKGDIAEGYSVSREKKESFPLTVTSAQKNPTAFYLCASRSTGTGTYEQYFGPGTRLTVT.

The J gene is TRBJ1-2, the V gene TRBV19; 7 bases agree with TRBD1. The CDR3 is 13 residues long. Germline V CDR1 and CDR2: LNHDA, SQIVND (reference sequence). The V and J ends lost 8 bases and 4 bases, in that order; junction bases with no gene match: 7. The CDR3 loop is CASSQGEGYGYTF. The DNA of the CDR3 is TGTGCCAGTTCCCAGGGGGAAGGCTATGGCTACACCTTC.

This clone was recorded once. V gene TRBV2 combines with J gene TRBJ1-6; D unresolved. Germline CDR1 and CDR2: SNHLY and FYNNEI. The V and J ends lost 6 bases and 7 bases respectively, with 13 bases between them. The CDR3 totals 14 residues. The CDR3 spells CASSAIVQNSPLHF. CDR3 bases: TGTGCCAGCAGCGCAATTGTCCAGAATTCACCCCTCCACTTT.

This chain links TRBV19 with TRBJ2-7; no definite D call. The germline V and J ends were trimmed by 2 bases and 2 bases, with 7 bases remaining between them. The germline V gene has CDR1 LNHDA and CDR2 SQIVND (reference sequence). The CDR3 runs 13 residues. The CDR3 loop reads CASSINKAYEQYF. In DNA, the CDR3 is TGTGCCAGTAGTATAAACAAAGCCTACGAGCAGTACTTC. Using reference TRBV19 and TRBJ2-7 for the parts outside the CDR3, the full variable domain is DGGITQSPKYLFRKEGQNVTLSCEQNLNHDAMYWYRQDPGQGLRLIYYSQIVNDFQKGDIAEGYSVSREKKESFPLTVTSAQKNPTAFYLCASSINKAYEQYFGPGTRLTVT.